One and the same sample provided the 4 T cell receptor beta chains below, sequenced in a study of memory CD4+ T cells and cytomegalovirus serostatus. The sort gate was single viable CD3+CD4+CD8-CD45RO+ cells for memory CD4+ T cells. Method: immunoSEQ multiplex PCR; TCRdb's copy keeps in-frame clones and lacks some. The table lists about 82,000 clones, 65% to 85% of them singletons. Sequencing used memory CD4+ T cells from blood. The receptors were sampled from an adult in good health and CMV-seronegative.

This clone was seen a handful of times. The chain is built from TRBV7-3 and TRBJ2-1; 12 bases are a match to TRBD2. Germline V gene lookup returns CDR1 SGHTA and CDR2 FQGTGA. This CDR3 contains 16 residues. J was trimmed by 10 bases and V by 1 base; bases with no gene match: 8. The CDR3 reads CASSLMASGGAREQFF. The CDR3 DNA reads TGTGCCAGCAGCTTAATGGCTAGCGGGGGGGCCCGAGAGCAGTTCTTC.

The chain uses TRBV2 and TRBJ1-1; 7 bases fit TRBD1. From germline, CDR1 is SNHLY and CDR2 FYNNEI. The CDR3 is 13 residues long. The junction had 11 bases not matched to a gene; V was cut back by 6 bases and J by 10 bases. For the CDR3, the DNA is TGTGCCAGCAGCACCAGGGGGTCTGAGGGAGCTTTCTTT. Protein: CASSTRGSEGAFF.

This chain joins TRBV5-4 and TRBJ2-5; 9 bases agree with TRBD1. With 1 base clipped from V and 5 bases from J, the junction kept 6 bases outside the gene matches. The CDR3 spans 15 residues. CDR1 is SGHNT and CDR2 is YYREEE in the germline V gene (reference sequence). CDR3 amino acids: CASSLQQGARETQYF. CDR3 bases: TGTGCCAGCAGCTTGCAACAGGGGGCAAGGGAGACCCAGTACTTC.

For the CDR3, the DNA is TGTGCCAGCAGTTACTCGGCCGCAATAGATACGCAGTATTTT. It codes for CASSYSAAIDTQYF. The V and J genes are TRBV6-6 and TRBJ2-3; D gene unclear. The V gene's germline CDR1 is MNHNY and CDR2 SVGAGI (reference sequence). The ends were cut back, 0 bases at V and 5 bases at J, with 9 bases in the middle. The CDR3 is made up of 14 amino acids.